This T cell receptor beta chain was captured by sequencing in a study of T-cell memory formation after mild COVID-19. This clonotype was detected a few times. Its target is unknown. Regarding the study as a whole: Among clones peaking at day 37 in the second wave, SARS-CoV-2 specificity remained unconfirmed.

One entry per CDR3 protein, called by TCRdb with MiXCR from the 5' RACE reads. Of approximately 99,000 distinct CDR3 sequences in the sample, about a sixth are singletons; the top ten hold roughly 5.5%. Deletions cut 3 bases from V and 4 bases from J, with 18 bases between. There are 16 residues in the CDR3. V and J are TRBV12-3 or TRBV12-4 and TRBJ1-2, with D possibly being TRBD1 (6 bases). This receptor was obtained from a young man who had mild COVID-19 (a few samples of this study predate the infection). Cell type and time point are not known. The sequenced material came from PBMCs or a T cell subset sorted from them (not recorded which). The CDR3 loop reads CASSLFGQGHGYGYTF. CDR3 sequence (DNA): TGTGCCAGCAGTTTGTTTGGGCAGGGGCACGGCTATGGCTACACCTTC.